This section outlines one T cell receptor (beta chain) sequence together with its context. What antigen it recognizes has not been identified. No base qualities exist here, and no much larger clone lies one base off it. The data belong to a study of Ad26.COV2.S vaccination and SARS-CoV-2 variants (dated by TCRdb to the early 2020s). Regarding the complete study: Donors in the vaccine arm were drawn from COV1001, a phase I-IIa trial of Ad26.COV2.S in healthy adults that was multicentre, randomized, double-blind and placebo-controlled. TCRbeta repertoire sequencing served as the tool for gauging how specific and how broad the SARS-CoV-2-reactive T cell receptors were following Ad26.COV2.S vaccination. Ad26.COV2.S was given intramuscularly at 5x10^10 or 1x10^11 viral particles, as a single shot or as two shots 56 days apart. Investigators did not know the trial group allocation while performing experiments and assessing outcomes. Participants in the trial were split at random into five groups of five each, receiving low-dose or high-dose Ad26.COV2.S once or twice, or else placebo on both occasions. A total of 32 samples were included in the TCR-sequenced set, comprising some 20 Ad26.COV2.S vaccine recipients, 5 placebo recipients and 8 SARS-CoV-2 convalescent individuals.

The immunoSEQ Assay was the method used to sequence TCRbeta CDR3 regions. After extraction, genomic DNA underwent amplification by bias-controlled multiplex PCR, followed by high-throughput sequencing. Per the original workflow: Collapsing and filtering of sequences were performed to quantify the absolute abundance of each unique TCRbeta CDR3 region. Usable DNA was measured by amplifying reference genes present in all nucleated cells, and TCRbeta template counts were normalized to that usable DNA to estimate T cell fraction. Repertoire TCRs were annotated as SARS-CoV-2-specific by exact matching of V gene, CDR3 amino acid sequence and J gene to a known reactive TCR set. The reference SARS-CoV-2 TCR set came from MIRA and was filtered for enrichment in COVID-19-positive ImmuneCODE repertoires, removing public or cross-reactive TCRs. Using the MIRA antigens, annotated TCRs were further analysed by specific ORF or by position within an ORF. Breadth was defined as the number of annotated unique rearrangements divided by the total number of unique productive rearrangements, and depth was defined as the summed frequency of the annotated unique rearrangements. Group comparisons of TCR breadth used two-sided Wilcoxon rank-sum tests. TCRdb provides this immuneACCESS table in a form limited to in-frame rearrangements. Some clones are lacking; in checked studies, under half of them reflect an unresolved V gene, and why the rest are absent is not known. V and J calls and clone size are copied from that table; D and trimming were computed from the DNA. The sample table shows over 400,000 clones, and around 92% are seen once. The ten largest clones take up about 1.7% of the sample.

The treatment or condition label for this specimen denotes: about 20 received Ad26.COV2.S at low or high dose, single or two shots; about five received placebo; per-sample allocation not given. Repertoires of vaccine and placebo recipients were sequenced from samples taken on day 63 after the first injection. Cohort 1b enrolled 25 to 30 adults aged 18-55 years at a single site in Boston, USA, between 29 July and 7 August 2020. As a vaccine, Ad26.COV2.S was a replication-incompetent adenovirus type 26 vector that expressed a prefusion-stabilized SARS-CoV-2 spike protein derived from the original Wuhan strain. In the germline V gene, CDR1 corresponds to MNHEY and CDR2 to SVGAGI. After removal of 2 bases from V and 5 bases from J, the junction retains 5 bases not matched to a gene. Measured from the cysteine to the phenylalanine, the CDR3 is 15 residues long. CDR3 DNA only is kept here, 45 bases in frame from base 1.

The full study reports these points: The study lacked the statistical power to compare responses across vaccine doses or regimens. Comparable non-spike TCR breadth was observed between vaccine and placebo recipients, consistent with only spike being contained in the vaccine. After vaccination, substantial breadth of spike-specific CD8+ and CD4+ T cell responses was reported. The authors noted that the TCR breadth and depth analyses may have underestimated total T cell responses. Compared with placebo recipients, Ad26.COV2.S recipients showed higher spike-specific TCR breadth (P = 0.0014).

This TCR derives from a person between 18 and 59 years old who received the Ad26.COV2.S COVID-19 vaccine or a placebo. The sample consisted of peripheral blood, taken in a trial of Ad26.COV2.S vaccine versus placebo. The V gene is TRBV6-5 and the J gene is TRBJ2-3; 9 bases in the middle match TRBD1. The DNA sequence follows: TGTGCCAGCAGTTACGGGACAGGGAAGATAGATACGCAGTATTTT. It encodes CASSYGTGKIDTQYF.